The 6 T cell receptor beta chains in this list originate from one sample, sequenced in a study of shared clonotypes between healthy human individuals. CD45RO-negative, CCR7-positively selected cells formed the naive CD8 fraction, excluding terminally differentiated effector memory CD45RA+ cells. The repertoire was sequenced with immunoSEQ multiplex PCR; TCRdb's copy has only in-frame clones and lacks some. This sample has about 590,000 clones; around 95% occur once, and the top ten carry 0.095% to 0.12%. Sequencing input: naive CD8+ T cells sorted from blood. These receptors were taken from a woman younger than 45 in good health.

Here the CDR3 reads CATTGGEGEQYF. Written as DNA, the CDR3 is TGTGCCACCACAGGGGGGGAAGGCGAGCAGTACTTC. The V gene is TRBV25-1, the J gene TRBJ2-7; the D gene is possibly TRBD1 (8 bases). CDR1 is MGHDK, CDR2 SYGVNS, per germline. The CDR3 consists of 12 residues. The V end was cut by 10 bases, the J end by 6 bases, with 16 bases between.

In this sample, this clone turned up once. The chain has TRBV6-1 and TRBJ2-5, with D possibly matching TRBD1 (6 bases). From germline, CDR1 is MNHNS and CDR2 SASEGT. V was trimmed by 2 bases and J by 1 base, leaving 14 bases between them. This CDR3 spans 16 amino acids. CDR3 bases: TGTGCCAGCAGTGAACCGTCACAGGGAGTCCAAGAGACCCAGTACTTC. Translation: CASSEPSQGVQETQYF.

The rearrangement joins TRBV2 to TRBJ2-1; D may be TRBD2 (6 bases). V was cut by 2 bases and J by 9 bases, with 11 bases left in between. CDR3 size: 13 residues. Germline CDR1 and CDR2: SNHLY and FYNNEI. The CDR3 reads CASSEYGGIEQFF. The CDR3 nucleotides are TGTGCCAGCAGTGAATACGGCGGGATTGAGCAGTTCTTC. The variable domain in full, completed from reference TRBV2 and TRBJ2-1, reads EPEVTQTPSHQVTQMGQEVILRCVPISNHLYFYWYRQILGQKVEFLVSFYNNEISEKSEIFDDQFSVERPDGSNFTLKIRSTKLEDSAMYFCASSEYGGIEQFFGPGTRLTVL.

The chain links TRBV2 to TRBJ2-7; D is possibly TRBD1 or TRBD2 (5 bases each). V was shortened by 6 bases and J by 4 bases, with 13 bases between the two germline ends. Per germline, CDR1 SNHLY and CDR2 FYNNEI. The CDR3 extends over 13 amino acids. The CDR3 DNA is TGTGCCAGCAGAACAACGGGGCGGTACGAGCAGTACTTC. Amino acid sequence: CASRTTGRYEQYF.

V gene TRBV27 combines with J gene TRBJ2-1, with 7 bases fitting TRBD2. The CDR3 is 16 residues long. J gave up 9 bases and V 0 bases, and 11 bases lay outside the gene matches. The germline CDR1 and CDR2 sequences are MNHEY and SMNVEV (reference sequence). As DNA, the CDR3 is TGTGCCAGCAGTTTATCCACCGGACTAGTGGGTCGTGAGCAGTTCTTC. This gives the protein CASSLSTGLVGREQFF.

This chain joins TRBV19 and TRBJ2-5; 8 bases align to TRBD1. The assigned J gene may be wrong: the sequence end matches TRBJ2-7 better. The length of the CDR3 is 13 residues. Per germline, CDR1 LNHDA and CDR2 SQIVND (reference sequence). CDR3 residues: CASRKDREGEQYF. CDR3 nucleotides: TGTGCCAGTAGGAAGGACAGGGAAGGCGAGCAGTACTTC.